A single sample gave rise to the 20 T cell receptor beta chains below, sequenced in a study of T cell responses to AZD1222 COVID-19 vaccine. This table comes from immunoSEQ multiplex PCR, and its TCRdb copy is limited to in-frame clones, with some not included. The sample has 100,000 or so clones; nearly 90% are singletons. Sequenced here: peripheral blood, sampled on day 0 of AZD1222 vaccination. These receptors were collected from an adult in good health.

The gene calls are TRBV4-1 and TRBJ2-2; D is unclear. CDR1 MGHRA and CDR2 YSYEKL come from the germline V gene. Deletions cut 2 bases from V and 5 bases from J, with 9 bases between. The CDR3 is made up of 14 amino acids. The CDR3: CASSQSGVTGELFF. The CDR3 region has the DNA TGCGCCAGCAGCCAATCAGGTGTAACCGGGGAGCTGTTTTTT.

The V gene is TRBV19, the J gene TRBJ1-2; 10 nucleotides line up with TRBD1. This CDR3 spans 15 amino acids. Per the germline V gene, CDR1 is LNHDA and CDR2 is SQIVND (reference sequence). J lost 10 bases, V lost 5 bases, and 13 bases had no gene match. CDR3 nucleotides: TGTGCCAGTAGTCTCTCCGGGGACAGGGGTTACGACTACACCTTC. The encoded protein is CASSLSGDRGYDYTF.

In the case of this clone: This sample includes further DNA sequences coding for the same CDR3. V and J are TRBV12-3 or TRBV12-4 and TRBJ1-1; D is unresolved. V gave up 9 bases and J gave up 3 bases, with 11 bases separating them. The CDR3 covers 12 residues. CDR3 in DNA: TGTGCCAGTAGATTGTCCTACACTGAAGCTTTCTTT. Its protein is CASRLSYTEAFF.

The chain combines TRBV6-5 with TRBJ1-1; D not certain. V was clipped by 10 bases and J by 8 bases, with 14 bases between them. This CDR3 contains 11 residues. The germline V gene has CDR1 MNHEY and CDR2 SVGAGI. CDR3 DNA sequence: TGTGCCACCCTAAAAGATAGGGAAGCTTTCTTT. Its protein is CATLKDREAFF.

This chain connects TRBV5-1 to TRBJ1-2; TRBD1 matches at 7 bases. The ends lost 3 bases at V and 4 bases at J; junction bases unmatched: 6. CDR1 SGHRS and CDR2 YFSETQ come from the germline V gene. The CDR3 is made up of 14 amino acids. CDR3 in DNA: TGCGCCAGCAGCTGGGACAGCTTCTTCTATGGCTACACCTTC. Protein sequence: CASSWDSFFYGYTF.

The rearrangement uses TRBV28 and TRBJ1-4; no clear D gene. The germline CDR1 and CDR2 sequences are MDHEN and SYDVKM. The V end lost 6 bases, the J end lost 4 bases, and 12 bases lay between the germline ends. The CDR3 is 14 amino acids. CDR3 protein: CASRPQRVNEKLFF. Written as DNA, the CDR3 is TGTGCCAGCAGACCCCAGAGAGTTAATGAAAAACTGTTTTTT.

A single count supports this clone. This rearrangement joins TRBV30 to TRBJ1-4, with TRBD1 as a possible D gene (5 bases). Trimming took 2 bases from V and 3 from J, leaving 10 bases between them. Germline CDR1 GTSNPN, CDR2 SVGIG (reference sequence). The CDR3 consists of 14 residues. The CDR3: CAWSLGGSNEKLFF. Here the CDR3 DNA reads TGTGCCTGGAGTCTGGGGGGGTCTAATGAAAAACTGTTTTTT. The whole variable domain, remainder taken from reference TRBV30 and TRBJ1-4, is SQTIHQWPATLVQPVGSPLSLECTVEGTSNPNLYWYRQAAGRGLQLLFYSVGIGQISSEVPQNLSASRPQDRQFILSSKKLLLSDSGFYLCAWSLGGSNEKLFFGSGTQLSVL.

The chain uses TRBV3-1 (or the pseudogene TRBV3-2) and TRBJ2-3, with 9 bases identical to TRBD2. Germline V gives CDR1 LGHDT, CDR2 YNNKEL (reference sequence). The trim removed 4 bases at V and 5 bases at J, leaving 13 bases unmatched. CDR3 length equals 17 residues. CDR3 DNA: TGTGCCAGCAGCCCCCTTTCGGGCGGGGGGGCAGGAGATACGCAGTATTTT. Translation gives CASSPLSGGGAGDTQYF.

The J gene is TRBJ1-1, the V gene TRBV10-3, with D perhaps TRBD1 (5 bases). Trimming took 4 bases from V and 1 from J, leaving 13 bases between them. The germline gives CDR1 ENHRY, CDR2 SYGVKD. The CDR3 sequence is 15 residues long. In DNA, the CDR3 is TGTGCCATCAGTGTGGAACCGGGACCGAACACTGAAGCTTTCTTT. It codes for CAISVEPGPNTEAFF.

J is TRBJ1-4 and V is TRBV13; TRBD1 is a possible D gene (6 bases). The V gene's germline CDR1 is PRHDT and CDR2 FYEKMQ (reference sequence). The V end lost 3 bases, the J end lost 4 bases, and 18 bases lay between the germline ends. There are 17 residues in the CDR3. CDR3 protein: CASSFQGIGRRNEKLFF. CDR3 DNA: TGTGCCAGCAGCTTTCAGGGGATCGGGCGGCGTAATGAAAAACTGTTTTTT.

V gene TRBV7-2 combines with J gene TRBJ2-7; D is perhaps TRBD2 (5 bases). In germline, CDR1 is SGHTA, CDR2 FQGNSA. The CDR3 totals 13 residues. With 4 bases removed from V and 6 bases from J, the gap between germline ends came to 13 bases. The CDR3 coding sequence is TGTGCCAGCAGCTCTTCCTACCGGGGCGAGCAGTACGTC. The encoded protein is CASSSSYRGEQYV.

The DNA for the CDR3 is TGTGCCAGCAGCTCGGGGGGATCTAATTCACCCCTCCACTTT. Its protein is CASSSGGSNSPLHF. V usage is TRBV7-9 and J usage is TRBJ1-6, with D perhaps matching TRBD1 (5 bases). Germline lookup yields CDR1 SEHNR and CDR2 FQNEAQ (reference sequence). This CDR3 region has 14 residues. Deletions cut 4 bases from V and 6 bases from J, with 10 bases between.

This chain links TRBV19 with TRBJ1-3; no definite D call. The V and J ends lost 4 bases and 2 bases respectively, with 9 bases between them. The CDR3 spans 14 residues. CDR1 is LNHDA, CDR2 SQIVND, per germline (reference sequence). Here the CDR3 DNA reads TGTGCCAGTAGTACCGGGAGGGCTGGAAACACCATATATTTT. This gives the protein CASSTGRAGNTIYF.

The chain carries TRBV15 and TRBJ2-7, with D maybe TRBD1 (6 bases). Trimming cost V 5 bases and J 1 base, with 15 bases left between them. This CDR3 contains 15 residues. Germline-derived CDR1 and CDR2 are LNHNV and YYDKDF (reference sequence). CDR3 in DNA: TGTGCCACCAGCTCCGACAGGACAGAGTCCTACGAGCAGTACTTC. It encodes CATSSDRTESYEQYF.

The genes are TRBV4-3 and TRBJ2-4; 9 nucleotides line up with TRBD2. The V gene's germline CDR1 is LGHNA and CDR2 YSLEER. V shed 2 bases, J shed 7 bases, and the junction held 9 bases outside the gene matches. The CDR3 spans 16 residues. The CDR3 bases are TGCGCCAGCAGCCAAACTAGCGGGCTTGAAGGGAACATTCAGTACTTC. Its protein product is CASSQTSGLEGNIQYF.

This chain joins TRBV19 and TRBJ1-6; D call uncertain. V lost 6 bases and J lost 0, with 9 bases in between. CDR1 and CDR2 from the germline V gene are LNHDA and SQIVND (reference sequence). The CDR3 is made up of 15 amino acids. CDR3 sequence reads: CASRVQSSYNSPLHF. The CDR3, as DNA: TGTGCCAGTAGGGTCCAAAGCTCCTATAATTCACCCCTCCACTTT.

The gene calls are TRBV28 and TRBJ1-2; 9 bases agree with TRBD1. With V trimmed by 6 bases and J by 4 bases, 3 bases remained unmatched. Germline V gene data show CDR1 as MDHEN and CDR2 as SYDVKM. The CDR3 runs to 13 residues. The CDR3 protein is CASRRGQGYGYTF. The CDR3 bases are TGTGCCAGCAGGAGGGGACAGGGCTATGGCTACACCTTC.

This chain joins TRBV18 and TRBJ1-1; maybe TRBD1 (5 bases). V dropped 5 bases and J dropped 3 bases, with 10 bases sitting between them. This CDR3 has 13 amino acids. Germline V gene sequence: CDR1 KGHSH, CDR2 LQKENI. CDR3 bases: TGTGCCAGCTCATTGGGGGGGGACACTGAAGCTTTCTTT. The encoded protein is CASSLGGDTEAFF.

The V and J genes are TRBV19 and TRBJ1-1; 7 bases align to TRBD1. This CDR3 is 14 amino acids long. Looked up from germline, CDR1 is LNHDA and CDR2 is SQIVND (reference sequence). J was trimmed by 4 bases and V by 7 bases; bases with no gene match: 9. The CDR3 region has the DNA TGTGCCAGTATGTCGGAGGGGGCAAGCACTGAAGCTTTCTTT. It codes for CASMSEGASTEAFF.

The chain recombines TRBV18 with TRBJ1-2; a possible D gene is TRBD1 (5 bases). Germline lookup yields CDR1 KGHSH and CDR2 LQKENI. V was pared by 8 bases and J by 1 base, with 20 bases between. The CDR3 is 16 amino acids. The CDR3 nucleotides are TGTGCCAGCGATGACGATGAGGGACGCCTTAACTATGGCTACACCTTC. Translated: CASDDDEGRLNYGYTF.